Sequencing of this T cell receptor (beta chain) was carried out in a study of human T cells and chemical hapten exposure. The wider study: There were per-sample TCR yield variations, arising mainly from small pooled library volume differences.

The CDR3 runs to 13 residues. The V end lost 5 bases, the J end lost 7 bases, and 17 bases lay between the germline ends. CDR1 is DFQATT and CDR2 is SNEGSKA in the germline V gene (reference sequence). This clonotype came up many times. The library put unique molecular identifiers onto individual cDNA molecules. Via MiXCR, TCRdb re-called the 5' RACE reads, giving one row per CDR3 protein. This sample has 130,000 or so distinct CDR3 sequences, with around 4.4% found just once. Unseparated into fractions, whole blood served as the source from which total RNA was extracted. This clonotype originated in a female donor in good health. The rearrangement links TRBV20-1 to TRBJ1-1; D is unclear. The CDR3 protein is CSALNDIAREAFF. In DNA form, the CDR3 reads TGCAGTGCTTTGAACGACATCGCCCGTGAAGCTTTCTTT.